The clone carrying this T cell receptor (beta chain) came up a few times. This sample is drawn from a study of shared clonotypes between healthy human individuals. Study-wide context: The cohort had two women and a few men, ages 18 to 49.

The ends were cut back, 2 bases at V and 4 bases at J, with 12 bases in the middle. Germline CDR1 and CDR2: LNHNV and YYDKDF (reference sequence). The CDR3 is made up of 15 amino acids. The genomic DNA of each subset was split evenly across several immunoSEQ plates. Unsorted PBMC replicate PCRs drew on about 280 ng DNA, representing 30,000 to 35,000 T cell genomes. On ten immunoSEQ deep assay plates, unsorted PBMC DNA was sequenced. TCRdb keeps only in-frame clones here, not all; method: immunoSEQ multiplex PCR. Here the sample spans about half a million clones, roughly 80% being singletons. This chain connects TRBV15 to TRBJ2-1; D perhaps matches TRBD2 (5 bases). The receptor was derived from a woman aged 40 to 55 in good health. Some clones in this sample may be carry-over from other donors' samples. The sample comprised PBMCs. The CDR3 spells CATSRQTRGYNEQFF. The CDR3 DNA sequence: TGTGCCACCAGCAGACAAACCCGGGGATACAATGAGCAGTTCTTC. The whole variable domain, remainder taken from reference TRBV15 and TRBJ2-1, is DAMVIQNPRYQVTQFGKPVTLSCSQTLNHNVMYWYQQKSSQAPKLLFHYYDKDFNNEADTPDNFQSRRPNTSFCFLDIRSPGLGDTAMYLCATSRQTRGYNEQFFGPGTRLTVL.